The 20 T cell receptor beta chains reported below all come from one sample, sequenced in a study of cytomegalovirus exposure and HLA in healthy donors. Vbeta (60) and Jbeta (13) primers were used in the PCR. Libraries were prepared by immunoSEQ multiplex PCR; TCRdb keeps only in-frame clonotypes and omits some of them. The sample has around 190,000 clones; more than 65% are singletons. The sequencing sample was made of PBMCs. The source is a girl aged 2 to 9 in good health and CMV-seropositive.

The V gene is TRBV5-1, the J gene TRBJ2-3; maybe TRBD1 (5 bases). V shed 3 bases and J shed 3 bases, with 17 bases lying between them. CDR3 length equals 16 residues. Germline V gives CDR1 SGHRS, CDR2 YFSETQ. For the CDR3, the DNA is TGCGCCAGCAGCTGGGCTACAATGAAGGGGACAGATACGCAGTATTTT. Its translation: CASSWATMKGTDTQYF.

The gene calls are TRBV2 and TRBJ2-3; a possible D gene is TRBD1 (6 bases). This CDR3 has 22 residues. The V gene's germline CDR1 is SNHLY and CDR2 FYNNEI. The V end was cut by 0 bases, the J end by 0 bases, with 28 bases between. The CDR3 sequence: CASSEAKSWGITGSLSTDTQYF. The CDR3 region has the DNA TGTGCCAGCAGTGAAGCGAAGTCGTGGGGTATCACAGGGTCTTTGAGCACAGATACGCAGTATTTT.

The chain has TRBV6-5 and TRBJ1-5; 9 bases are a match to TRBD1. Per germline, CDR1 MNHEY and CDR2 SVGAGI. The CDR3 extends over 15 amino acids. The V segment lost 6 bases and the J segment 4 bases; nucleotides outside the gene matches: 7. CDR3 residues: CASRTSGTGNQPQHF. The DNA of the CDR3 is TGTGCCAGCAGAACCTCCGGGACAGGGAATCAGCCCCAGCATTTT.

V gene TRBV27 combines with J gene TRBJ2-7, with D uncertain. The CDR3 runs 11 residues. The V and J ends lost 6 bases and 3 bases respectively, with 6 bases between them. CDR1 is MNHEY and CDR2 is SMNVEV in the germline V gene (reference sequence). CDR3: CASSRDYEQYF. The DNA for the CDR3 is TGTGCCAGCAGCCGAGACTACGAGCAGTACTTC.

This chain connects TRBV28 to TRBJ2-7; the match to TRBD1 covers 8 bases. CDR1 and CDR2 from the germline V gene are MDHEN and SYDVKM. V lost 6 bases and J lost 3; bases outside the gene matches: 13. The CDR3 spans 16 residues. This CDR3 reads CASSPIWQGAFYEQYF. CDR3 nucleotide sequence: TGTGCCAGCAGCCCTATTTGGCAGGGGGCATTCTACGAGCAGTACTTC.

This clone is a singleton in its sample. V gene TRBV6-1 combines with J gene TRBJ1-6, with 7 bases lining up with TRBD1. The V gene end was trimmed by 5 bases and the J gene end by 5 bases; junction bases not matched to a gene: 6. This CDR3 region has 15 residues. Germline CDR1 MNHNS, CDR2 SASEGT. The CDR3 bases are TGTGCCAGCAGTAGACAGGGTCCAAATAATTCACCCCTCCACTTT. It encodes CASSRQGPNNSPLHF.

The chain is built from TRBV27 and TRBJ2-1; 12 nucleotides align to TRBD2. The trim removed 10 bases at V and 7 bases at J, leaving 8 bases unmatched. This CDR3 region has 14 residues. Germline lookup yields CDR1 MNHEY and CDR2 SMNVEV (reference sequence). CDR3 in amino acids: CATKGLAGFNEQFF. As DNA, the CDR3 is TGTGCCACCAAGGGACTAGCGGGTTTTAATGAGCAGTTCTTC.

V usage is TRBV7-8 and J usage is TRBJ2-5; 10 bases are a match to TRBD1. Near its end, the DNA agrees better with TRBJ2-7, so the J call may be wrong. CDR3 length: 15 amino acids. Germline CDR1 is SGHVS and CDR2 is FQNEAQ. The CDR3 nucleotides are TGTGCCAGCAGTGACCCGCGGGACAGGGGCTACGAGCAGTACTTC. This encodes CASSDPRDRGYEQYF.

This clone came up a few times. The chain recombines TRBV6-1 with TRBJ2-3, with a possible D match to TRBD2 (6 bases). The germline V gene encodes CDR1 MNHNS and CDR2 SASEGT. With 6 bases removed from V and 2 bases from J, the gap between germline ends came to 9 bases. The CDR3 runs to 13 residues. The CDR3 sequence: CASRWDSTDTQYF. The CDR3 DNA reads TGTGCCAGCAGATGGGACTCCACAGATACGCAGTATTTT.

The chain couples TRBV15 to TRBJ2-1; weak D call: TRBD2 (6 bases). In germline, CDR1 is LNHNV, CDR2 YYDKDF (reference sequence). CDR3 size: 12 residues. The V end lost 5 bases, the J end lost 10 bases, and 12 bases lay between the germline ends. The CDR3 spells CATSVGGREQFF. The CDR3, as DNA: TGTGCCACCAGCGTGGGGGGACGAGAGCAGTTCTTC.

V usage is TRBV10-1 and J usage is TRBJ2-7, with D perhaps TRBD1 (5 bases). The CDR3 is made up of 13 amino acids. Germline CDR1 is WNHNN and CDR2 is SYGVQD (reference sequence). V was trimmed by 0 bases and J by 5 bases, leaving 8 bases between them. Here the CDR3 reads CASSESPGNEQYF. Here the CDR3 DNA reads TGCGCCAGCAGTGAGTCCCCAGGGAACGAGCAGTACTTC.

The chain joins TRBV12-2 to TRBJ2-7; no DNA check was done on the table's D call, TRBD2. TRBV12-2 corresponds to a pseudogene. The CDR3 spans 18 residues. DNA of the CDR3: TGTGCAAGTCGCTTAACAGGAGCGGGGCACCGGCAATCGTGGGAGCAGTACTTC. This sequence encodes CASRLTGAGHRQSWEQYF.

This chain links TRBV10-1 with TRBJ2-3, with 9 bases identical to TRBD1. J was trimmed by 4 bases and V by 10 bases; bases with no gene match: 3. Per germline, CDR1 WNHNN and CDR2 SYGVQD (reference sequence). This CDR3 is 12 amino acids long. The CDR3 DNA reads as TGCGCCAAGGGACAGGGTGCAGATACGCAGTATTTT. It encodes CAKGQGADTQYF.

The V gene is TRBV28, the J gene TRBJ1-1, with TRBD1 as a possible D gene (5 bases). Germline V gene sequence: CDR1 MDHEN, CDR2 SYDVKM. V was pared by 6 bases and J by 1 base, with 15 bases between. The CDR3 is 15 residues long. The CDR3 bases are TGTGCCAGCAGCTTAGACAGCGTTACGAACACTGAAGCTTTCTTT. Translation gives CASSLDSVTNTEAFF.

V gene TRBV6-1 combines with J gene TRBJ1-6, with TRBD1 identical over 9 bases. The V gene's germline CDR1 is MNHNS and CDR2 SASEGT. This CDR3 is built from 13 residues. J was trimmed by 8 bases and V by 8 bases; bases with no gene match: 4. CDR3: CASRDRDHSPLHF. The CDR3 DNA reads TGTGCCAGCCGGGACAGGGACCATTCACCCCTCCACTTT.

This chain uses TRBV9 with TRBJ2-2, with D maybe TRBD2 (5 bases). Germline-derived CDR1 and CDR2 are SGDLS and YYNGEE. V was clipped by 3 bases and J by 5 bases, with 14 bases between them. The CDR3 length is 15 residues. The CDR3 reads CASSAGSGETGELFF. Here the CDR3 DNA reads TGTGCCAGCAGCGCGGGAAGCGGTGAAACCGGGGAGCTGTTTTTT.

The rearrangement links TRBV28 to TRBJ2-1; 12 positions agree with TRBD2. Losses at the gene ends were 6 bases for V and 8 bases for J; bases not matched to a gene: 11. CDR3 size: 16 residues. Germline V lookup: CDR1 MDHEN, CDR2 SYDVKM. This CDR3 reads CASSQTSGRGGDEQFF. Written as DNA, the CDR3 is TGTGCCAGCAGCCAGACTAGCGGGAGAGGTGGCGATGAGCAGTTCTTC. The complete variable domain, with remaining parts taken from reference TRBV28 and TRBJ2-1, reads DVKVTQSSRYLVKRTGEKVFLECVQDMDHENMFWYRQDPGLGLRLIYFSYDVKMKEKGDIPEGYSVSREKKERFSLILESASTNQTSMYLCASSQTSGRGGDEQFFGPGTRLTVL.

J is TRBJ2-7 and V is TRBV6-1; D is possibly TRBD1 (6 bases). V dropped 4 bases and J dropped 1 base, with 14 bases sitting between them. The germline V gene encodes CDR1 MNHNS and CDR2 SASEGT. This CDR3 is built from 15 residues. Here the CDR3 DNA reads TGTGCCAGCAGTGCTCGGCAGGGGATTTCCTACGAGCAGTACTTC. This encodes CASSARQGISYEQYF.

This clone occurred once. DNA for the CDR3: TGTGCCAGCAGGGGAGAGACTAATGAAAAACTGTTTTTT. Translated: CASRGETNEKLFF. The chain couples TRBV9 to TRBJ1-4; D gene ambiguous. V was clipped by 5 bases and J by 2 bases, with 7 bases between them. This CDR3 has 13 amino acids. The germline V gene encodes CDR1 SGDLS and CDR2 YYNGEE.

V is TRBV11-3 and J is TRBJ2-3; D is perhaps TRBD1 (6 bases). Germline CDR1 reads SGHNT; CDR2 reads YENEEA. Deletions cut 6 bases from V and 4 bases from J, with 11 bases between. This CDR3 has 13 amino acids. Here the CDR3 DNA reads TGTGCCAGCAGATGGACAGCACCAGATACGCAGTATTTT. Translating gives CASRWTAPDTQYF.